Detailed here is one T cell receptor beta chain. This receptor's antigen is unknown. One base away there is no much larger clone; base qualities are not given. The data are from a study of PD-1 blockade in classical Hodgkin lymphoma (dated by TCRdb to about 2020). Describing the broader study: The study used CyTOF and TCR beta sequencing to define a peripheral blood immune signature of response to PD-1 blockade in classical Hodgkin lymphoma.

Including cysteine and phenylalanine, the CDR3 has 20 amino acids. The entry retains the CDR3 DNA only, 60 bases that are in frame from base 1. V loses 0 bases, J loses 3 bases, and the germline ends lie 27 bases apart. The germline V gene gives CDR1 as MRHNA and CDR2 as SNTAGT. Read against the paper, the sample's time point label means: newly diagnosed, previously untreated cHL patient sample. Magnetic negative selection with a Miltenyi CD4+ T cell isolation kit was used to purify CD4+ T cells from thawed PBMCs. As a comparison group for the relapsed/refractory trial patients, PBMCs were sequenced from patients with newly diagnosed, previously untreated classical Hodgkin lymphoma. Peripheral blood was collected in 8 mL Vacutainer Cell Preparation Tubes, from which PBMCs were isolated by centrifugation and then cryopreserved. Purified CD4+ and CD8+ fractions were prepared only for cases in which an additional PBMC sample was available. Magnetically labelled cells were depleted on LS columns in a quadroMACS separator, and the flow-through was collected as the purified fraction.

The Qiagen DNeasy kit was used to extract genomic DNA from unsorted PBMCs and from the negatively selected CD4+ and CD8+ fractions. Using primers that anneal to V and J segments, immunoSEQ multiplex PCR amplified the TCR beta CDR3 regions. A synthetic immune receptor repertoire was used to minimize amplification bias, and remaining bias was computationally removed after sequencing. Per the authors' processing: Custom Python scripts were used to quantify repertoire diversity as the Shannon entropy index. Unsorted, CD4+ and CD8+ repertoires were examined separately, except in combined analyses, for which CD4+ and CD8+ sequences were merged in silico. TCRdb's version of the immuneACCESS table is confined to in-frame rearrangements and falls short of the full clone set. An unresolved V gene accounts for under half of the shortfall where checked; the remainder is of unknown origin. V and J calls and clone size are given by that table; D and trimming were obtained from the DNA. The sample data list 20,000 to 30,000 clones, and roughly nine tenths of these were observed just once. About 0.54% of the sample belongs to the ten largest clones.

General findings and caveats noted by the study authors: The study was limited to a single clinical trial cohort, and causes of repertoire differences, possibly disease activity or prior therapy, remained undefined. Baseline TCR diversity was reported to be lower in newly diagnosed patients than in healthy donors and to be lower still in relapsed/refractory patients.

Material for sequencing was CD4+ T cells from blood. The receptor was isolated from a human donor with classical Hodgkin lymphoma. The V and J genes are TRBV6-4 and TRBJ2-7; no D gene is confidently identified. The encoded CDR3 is CASSDSIGLRLSGTLYEQYF. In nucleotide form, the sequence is TGTGCCAGCAGTGACTCGATAGGGTTACGACTGTCAGGAACCCTCTACGAGCAGTACTTC.